One sample yielded the 2 T cell receptor beta chains listed below, sequenced in a study of T cell responses to AZD1222 COVID-19 vaccine. Clones were sequenced by immunoSEQ multiplex PCR, and TCRdb holds only the in-frame ones, with some missing. The profile covers about 110,000 clones, with over 75% appearing a single time and 7% to 8% taken by the ten largest. The sequencing here drew on peripheral blood, taken on day 0 of AZD1222 vaccination. The receptors were sampled from an adult in good health.

The chain joins TRBV6-6 to TRBJ2-7, with no clear D. Trimming shortened V by 6 bases and J by 1 base, and 7 bases separated the two germline ends. Germline V gives CDR1 MNHNY, CDR2 SVGAGI (reference sequence). CDR3 length: 12 amino acids. The CDR3 bases are TGTGCCAGCAGCTTACGTTCCTACGAGCAGTACTTC. It translates to CASSLRSYEQYF.

In this sample, this clone turned up a few times. This rearrangement joins TRBV12-3 or TRBV12-4 to TRBJ2-7; no firm D call. The V and J ends lost 6 bases and 1 base respectively, with 4 bases between them. This CDR3 is built from 11 residues. The CDR3: CASRDSYEQYF. In DNA form, the CDR3 reads TGTGCCAGCAGGGATTCCTACGAGCAGTACTTC.